The rows below give T cell receptor beta chains drawn from one sample of a study of blood T cell repertoires in COVID-19. Profiling relied on immunoSEQ multiplex PCR, and the TCRdb table lists in-frame clones only, not all of them. The top ten clones hold 39% of a sample with about 84,000 clones, around 82% of them seen once. The sequenced sample consisted of peripheral blood. Every receptor here comes from an older man with active or convalescent COVID-19. Both conserved end residues are part of each CDR3. The D gene is left open where the match is weak. A clone size is listed for some rows: how often the clone was seen (once, few, many), or a class if it is expanded.

DNA | CDR3 | size | J | V | D
TGTGCCAGTGGACAGGGGTGGACTGAAGCTTTCTTT | CASGQGWTEAFF | once | TRBJ1-1 | TRBV19 | TRBD1
TGCGCCAGCAGCGGACGGACAGGGGAGGTAGATTCACCCCTCCACTTT | CASSGRTGEVDSPLHF | . | TRBJ1-6 | TRBV4-1 | TRBD1
TGCAGCGTTGAACATGGGCATGGCTACACCTTC | CSVEHGHGYTF | few | TRBJ1-2 | TRBV29-1 | .
TGTGCCATAAGGACTAGCGGGAGATTGTTAGAGCAGTTCTTC | CAIRTSGRLLEQFF | . | TRBJ2-1 | TRBV28 | TRBD2
TGCGCCAGCAGCTTCCGGACTAGCGGGGGGAACGAGCAGTACTTC | CASSFRTSGGNEQYF | . | TRBJ2-7 | TRBV5-1 | TRBD2
TGTGCCAGCAGCTTGAAGCTTAACAATCAGCCCCAGCATTTT | CASSLKLNNQPQHF | . | TRBJ1-5 | TRBV7-2 | .
TGTGCCAGCAGCCCTCCGGGTAGCTCCTACAATGAGCAGTTCTTC | CASSPPGSSYNEQFF | . | TRBJ2-1 | TRBV11-2 | .
TGCAGCGTTGTTCCCGTAAGGGGCACTGAAGCTTTCTTT | CSVVPVRGTEAFF | . | TRBJ1-1 | TRBV29-1 | .
TGTGCCAGCAGCGCGGGACAGATGAACACTGAAGCTTTCTTT | CASSAGQMNTEAFF | . | TRBJ1-1 | TRBV9 | TRBD1
TGTGCCAGCAGCCAAGATAGGGGTTTGCAGTACTTC | CASSQDRGLQYF | . | TRBJ2-7 | TRBV3-1/TRBV3-2 | .
TGTGCCAGCAGCTTACTGGCGGGGGGTGGGAATGAGCAGTTCTTC | CASSLLAGGGNEQFF | . | TRBJ2-1 | TRBV7-2 | TRBD2
TGTGCCAGCAGCCCAGGACACTTTCAAGAGACCCAGTACTTC | CASSPGHFQETQYF | . | TRBJ2-5 | TRBV7-6 | .
TGTGCCAGCAGTTACATAGCGGGAGTAGGGGAGCAGTACTTC | CASSYIAGVGEQYF | . | TRBJ2-7 | TRBV6-5 | TRBD2
TGCGCCAGCAGCTTGGGGACAGGGGGCTATGGCTACACCTTC | CASSLGTGGYGYTF | once | TRBJ1-2 | TRBV5-1 | TRBD1
TGTGCCAGCAGTTTCAGGGGGCCTCAGATTTCACCCCTCCACTTT | CASSFRGPQISPLHF | . | TRBJ1-6 | TRBV27 | TRBD1
TGTGCCAGCAGCTTACGACTAGCGGGGGAGGTCGGGGAGCTGTTTTTT | CASSLRLAGEVGELFF | . | TRBJ2-2 | TRBV7-9 | TRBD2